These T cell receptor beta chains were read from a single sample in a study of regulatory T cells in long-lasting Graves disease. From the multiplex PCR reads, TCRdb called clonotypes with MiXCR, one entry per CDR3 protein. This sample carries roughly 380,000 distinct CDR3 sequences, 15% to 20% of them seen once, and the ten largest clones take 25% to 30%. These data also featured in a second study, about T cells in Graves' hyperthyroidism and ophthalmopathy.

This specimen was peripheral blood mononuclear cells (PBMCs), taken at new diagnosis, from a patient treated with antithyroid drugs. The receptors shown here come from a man aged 40-49 years with Graves disease. Each CDR3 is given with its conserved first and last residue. D genes are given only for firm matches. The size entry is marked missing in some rows and otherwise reads once, few, many or a size class.

>TRBJ2-3|TRBD2|many|TRBV20-1|13
CSGAGGMTDTQYF
TGCAGTGGCGCGGGGGGGATGACAGATACGCAGTATTTT
>TRBJ2-5|-|many|TRBV4-3|16
CASSQSAGPTQETQYF
TGCGCCAGCAGCCAATCGGCGGGGCCGACTCAAGAGACCCAGTACTTC
>TRBJ2-2|TRBD1|few|TRBV7-9|17
CASSLPSGGADTGELFF
TGTGCCAGCAGCCTCCCCTCAGGGGGCGCCGACACCGGGGAGCTGTTTTTT
>TRBJ2-5|-|few|TRBV6-2/TRBV6-3|14
CASSDSGNQETQYF
TGTGCCAGCAGTGACTCAGGGAACCAAGAGACCCAGTACTTC
>TRBJ2-4|-|many|TRBV6-1|14
CASRRGSAKNIQYF
TGTGCCAGCCGGAGGGGGTCGGCCAAAAACATTCAGTACTTC
>TRBJ2-5|-|many|TRBV10-3|13
CAISRAEGETQYF
TGTGCCATCAGTCGGGCAGAGGGGGAGACCCAGTACTTC
>TRBJ1-1|-|-|TRBV11-2|15
CASSDPGVLNTEAFF
TGTGCCAGCAGCGACCCAGGGGTATTGAACACTGAAGCTTTCTTT
>TRBJ2-7|-|many|TRBV10-3|14
CAISEWGDSNEQYF
TGTGCCATCAGTGAGTGGGGGGATAGCAACGAGCAGTACTTC
>TRBJ2-1|TRBD2|many|TRBV6-1|15
CASNFKRGAVNEQFF
TGTGCCAGCAACTTTAAGCGGGGGGCGGTCAATGAGCAGTTCTTC
>TRBJ1-1|-|many|TRBV5-1|15
CASSPSSVMNTEAFF
TGCGCCAGCAGCCCCTCATCGGTCATGAACACTGAAGCTTTCTTT
>TRBJ1-5|-|-|TRBV18|14
CASSPGAAAQPQHF
TGTGCCAGCTCTCCCGGGGCAGCGGCGCAGCCCCAGCATTTT
>TRBJ2-3|TRBD2|-|TRBV20-1|14
CSAQLAGGEDTQYF
TGCAGTGCTCAACTAGCGGGGGGTGAGGATACGCAGTATTTT
>TRBJ2-3|-|-|TRBV20-1|13
CSASRGGADTQYF
TGCAGTGCTTCCAGGGGGGGAGCAGATACGCAGTATTTT
>TRBJ1-5|-|-|TRBV28|14
CASRAPGRGQPQHF
TGTGCCAGCAGGGCGCCAGGGCGGGGGCAGCCCCAGCATTTT
>TRBJ2-7|-|few|TRBV4-1|14
CASSQDWPAYEQYF
TGCGCCAGCAGCCAAGATTGGCCGGCCTACGAGCAGTACTTC
>TRBJ2-1|-|many|TRBV7-9|14
CASSFRDGYNEQFF
TGTGCCAGCAGCTTCCGGGACGGATACAATGAGCAGTTCTTC
>TRBJ1-5|-|many|TRBV6-5|18
CASSYSDSPWRPNQPQHF
TGTGCCAGCAGTTACTCCGACAGCCCCTGGAGACCAAATCAGCCCCAGCATTTT
>TRBJ1-5|-|-|TRBV5-5|12
CASSSYGGPQHF
TGTGCCAGCAGCTCATACGGGGGGCCCCAGCATTTT
>TRBJ1-1|TRBD1|-|TRBV5-4|14
CASSLAGTDHEAFF
TGTGCCAGCAGCTTGGCCGGGACAGACCATGAAGCTTTCTTT
>TRBJ1-2|TRBD1|few|TRBV10-3|14
CAISLGQAEYGYTF
TGTGCCATCAGCCTCGGACAGGCCGAATATGGCTACACCTTC
>TRBJ2-3|TRBD2|many|TRBV11-2|16
CASSKTLAGGVDTQYF
TGTGCCAGCAGCAAGACACTAGCGGGGGGAGTGGATACGCAGTATTTT
>TRBJ2-2|-|few|TRBV5-1|12
CASTGAFGELFF
TGCGCCAGCACCGGGGCTTTCGGGGAGCTGTTTTTT
>TRBJ2-7|-|many|TRBV5-1|15
CASSFSPGTSYEQYF
TGCGCCAGCAGCTTTAGTCCGGGAACTTCCTACGAGCAGTACTTC
>TRBJ1-4|-|-|TRBV9|14
CASSVGQVDEKLFF
TGTGCCAGCAGCGTAGGCCAGGTCGATGAAAAACTGTTTTTT
>TRBJ1-6|-|few|TRBV5-1|16
CASSLLEGFDNSPLHF
TGCGCCAGCAGCTTATTAGAGGGATTCGATAATTCACCCCTCCACTTT
>TRBJ1-2|-|many|TRBV11-2|14
CASSGPSRAYGYTF
TGTGCCAGCAGCGGGCCGAGCAGGGCCTATGGCTACACCTTC
>TRBJ2-1|TRBD1|many|TRBV6-2/TRBV6-3|17
CASSYSRTGGSYNEQFF
TGTGCCAGCAGTTACTCGAGGACAGGGGGCTCCTACAATGAGCAGTTCTTC
>TRBJ1-5|TRBD1|few|TRBV19|14
CASGGAQGAQPQHF
TGTGCCAGCGGGGGGGCGCAGGGGGCTCAGCCCCAGCATTTT
>TRBJ1-1|-|many|TRBV28|14
CASTMDPLGTEAFF
TGTGCCAGCACCATGGACCCGCTGGGCACTGAAGCTTTCTTT